These T cell receptor beta chains were read from a single sample in a study of blood T cell repertoires in COVID-19. The repertoire was sequenced with immunoSEQ multiplex PCR; TCRdb's copy has only in-frame clones and lacks some. The sample gives 75,000 to 95,000 clones, roughly 80% of which show up once; roughly a third is in the top ten. Sample: peripheral blood. Source of these receptors: a man between 60 and 75 years old with COVID-19, enrolled during active disease. Both conserved end residues are part of each CDR3. Fields, in order: J gene, V gene, clone size, D gene, CDR3 protein, CDR3 DNA. D genes are given only for firm matches. Size tells how often a clone was seen (once, few, many) or the class of an expanded clone, and some rows leave it out.

J gene: TRBJ2-1
V gene: TRBV7-9
clone size: NA
D gene: TRBD2
CDR3 protein: CASSYWGVGEGRDEQFF
CDR3 DNA: TGTGCCAGCAGCTATTGGGGTGTGGGGGAGGGCCGCGATGAGCAGTTCTTC

J gene: TRBJ2-2
V gene: TRBV11-2
clone size: few
D gene: NA
CDR3 protein: CASRPTAGRDTGELFF
CDR3 DNA: TGTGCCAGCAGGCCGACGGCGGGGAGAGACACCGGGGAGCTGTTTTTT

J gene: TRBJ2-1
V gene: TRBV5-6
clone size: few
D gene: NA
CDR3 protein: CASSYPGLSEEQFF
CDR3 DNA: TGTGCCAGCAGCTACCCGGGACTCTCGGAAGAGCAGTTCTTC

J gene: TRBJ2-7
V gene: TRBV18
clone size: NA
D gene: TRBD1
CDR3 protein: CASSPIPGQVIYEQYF
CDR3 DNA: TGTGCCAGCTCACCCATTCCGGGACAGGTTATCTACGAGCAGTACTTC

J gene: TRBJ2-4
V gene: TRBV9
clone size: NA
D gene: TRBD2
CDR3 protein: CASSAGTSVAKNIQYF
CDR3 DNA: TGTGCCAGCAGCGCTGGGACTAGCGTAGCCAAAAACATTCAGTACTTC

J gene: TRBJ2-3
V gene: TRBV5-4
clone size: NA
D gene: TRBD2
CDR3 protein: CASSLLGLAGGSDTQYF
CDR3 DNA: TGTGCCAGCAGCTTGTTAGGACTAGCGGGAGGTTCAGATACGCAGTATTTT

J gene: TRBJ2-2
V gene: TRBV7-9
clone size: NA
D gene: TRBD1
CDR3 protein: CASSIQQGYRTGELFF
CDR3 DNA: TGTGCCAGCAGCATACAACAGGGGTATCGAACCGGGGAGCTGTTTTTT

J gene: TRBJ2-2
V gene: TRBV5-5
clone size: NA
D gene: TRBD2
CDR3 protein: CASRLLAGNTGELFF
CDR3 DNA: TGTGCCAGCAGATTACTAGCGGGGAACACCGGGGAGCTGTTTTTT

J gene: TRBJ2-3
V gene: TRBV18
clone size: few
D gene: TRBD2
CDR3 protein: CASSPSAGGTDTQYF
CDR3 DNA: TGTGCCAGCTCACCATCGGCGGGGGGAACAGATACGCAGTATTTT

J gene: TRBJ2-5
V gene: TRBV9
clone size: NA
D gene: TRBD2
CDR3 protein: CASSVGSSGGGQETQYF
CDR3 DNA: TGTGCCAGCAGCGTAGGGAGTAGCGGCGGGGGTCAAGAGACCCAGTACTTC

J gene: TRBJ2-3
V gene: TRBV7-3
clone size: NA
D gene: TRBD2
CDR3 protein: CASSLRVASGGARLDTQYF
CDR3 DNA: TGTGCCAGCAGTTTAAGGGTTGCTAGCGGGGGGGCCAGGCTAGATACGCAGTATTTT

J gene: TRBJ1-5
V gene: TRBV19
clone size: NA
D gene: NA
CDR3 protein: CASSSWGVDQPQHF
CDR3 DNA: TGTGCCAGTAGTAGTTGGGGAGTTGATCAGCCCCAGCATTTT

J gene: TRBJ2-5
V gene: TRBV5-1
clone size: NA
D gene: NA
CDR3 protein: CASRPGLQETQYF
CDR3 DNA: TGCGCCAGCAGACCGGGACTCCAAGAGACCCAGTACTTC

J gene: TRBJ2-7
V gene: TRBV11-3
clone size: NA
D gene: NA
CDR3 protein: CASSLTSYEQYF
CDR3 DNA: TGTGCCAGCAGCTTAACATCCTACGAGCAGTACTTC

J gene: TRBJ2-3
V gene: TRBV5-8
clone size: NA
D gene: NA
CDR3 protein: CASSPLPTQYF
CDR3 DNA: TGTGCCAGCAGCCCCCTACCGACGCAGTATTTT

J gene: TRBJ2-7
V gene: TRBV9
clone size: NA
D gene: NA
CDR3 protein: CASSAQGNAYEQYF
CDR3 DNA: TGTGCCAGCAGCGCGCAGGGTAATGCCTACGAGCAGTACTTC

J gene: TRBJ1-2
V gene: TRBV5-6
clone size: NA
D gene: NA
CDR3 protein: CASSLGRGSGGYGYTF
CDR3 DNA: TGTGCCAGCAGCTTGGGTCGCGGTTCGGGGGGCTATGGCTACACCTTC

J gene: TRBJ2-7
V gene: TRBV5-1
clone size: NA
D gene: NA
CDR3 protein: CASSLDQGGLGEQYF
CDR3 DNA: TGCGCCAGCAGCTTGGATCAGGGTGGTCTTGGCGAGCAGTACTTC

J gene: TRBJ2-7
V gene: TRBV19
clone size: NA
D gene: TRBD2
CDR3 protein: CASSKTSGDSYEQYF
CDR3 DNA: TGTGCCAGTAGTAAGACTAGCGGGGACTCCTACGAGCAGTACTTC

J gene: TRBJ2-6
V gene: TRBV29-1
clone size: NA
D gene: NA
CDR3 protein: CSVDVGANVLTF
CDR3 DNA: TGCAGCGTTGATGTAGGGGCCAACGTCCTGACTTTC